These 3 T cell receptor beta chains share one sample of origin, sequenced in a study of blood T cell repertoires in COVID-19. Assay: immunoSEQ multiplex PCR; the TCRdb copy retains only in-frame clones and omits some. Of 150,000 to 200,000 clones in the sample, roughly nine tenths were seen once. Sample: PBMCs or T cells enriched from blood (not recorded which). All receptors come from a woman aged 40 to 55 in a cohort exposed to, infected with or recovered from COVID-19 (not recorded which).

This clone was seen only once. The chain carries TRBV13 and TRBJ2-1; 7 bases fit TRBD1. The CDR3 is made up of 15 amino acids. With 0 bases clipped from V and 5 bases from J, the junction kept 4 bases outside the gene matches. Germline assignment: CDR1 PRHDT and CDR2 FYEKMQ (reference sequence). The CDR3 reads CASSLGGGANNEQFF. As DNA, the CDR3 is TGTGCCAGCAGCTTAGGAGGGGGCGCGAACAATGAGCAGTTCTTC.

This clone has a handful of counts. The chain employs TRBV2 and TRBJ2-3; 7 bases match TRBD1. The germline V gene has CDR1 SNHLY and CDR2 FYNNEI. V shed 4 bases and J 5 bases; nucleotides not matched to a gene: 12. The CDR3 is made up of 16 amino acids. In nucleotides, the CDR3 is TGTGCCAGCAGTGCGGACAGGCCCGCTGGGGGAGATACGCAGTATTTT. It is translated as CASSADRPAGGDTQYF.

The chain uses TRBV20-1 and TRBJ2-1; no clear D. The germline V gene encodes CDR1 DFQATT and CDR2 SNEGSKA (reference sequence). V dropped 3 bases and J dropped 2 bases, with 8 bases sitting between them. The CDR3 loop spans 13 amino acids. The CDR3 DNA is TGCAGTGCTAGTGACCGTGCCTACAATGAGCAGTTCTTC. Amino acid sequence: CSASDRAYNEQFF.